This T cell receptor beta chain comes out of a study of cytomegalovirus exposure and HLA in healthy donors. Profiling relied on immunoSEQ multiplex PCR, and the TCRdb table lists in-frame clones only, not all of them. The sample carries about 130,000 clones, roughly 89% recorded once. CDR1 and CDR2 from the germline V gene are GTSNPN and SVGIG (reference sequence). Trimming took 2 bases from V and 7 from J, leaving 17 bases between them. The CDR3 spans 14 residues. The sequenced material came from PBMCs. The TCR sequence derives from a woman aged 18-29 years in good health and CMV-seropositive. The chain joins TRBV30 to TRBJ1-2; D gene ambiguous. The CDR3 protein is CAWSSFHEGRGYTF. For the CDR3, the DNA is TGTGCCTGGAGTTCGTTCCACGAGGGTCGTGGCTACACCTTC.